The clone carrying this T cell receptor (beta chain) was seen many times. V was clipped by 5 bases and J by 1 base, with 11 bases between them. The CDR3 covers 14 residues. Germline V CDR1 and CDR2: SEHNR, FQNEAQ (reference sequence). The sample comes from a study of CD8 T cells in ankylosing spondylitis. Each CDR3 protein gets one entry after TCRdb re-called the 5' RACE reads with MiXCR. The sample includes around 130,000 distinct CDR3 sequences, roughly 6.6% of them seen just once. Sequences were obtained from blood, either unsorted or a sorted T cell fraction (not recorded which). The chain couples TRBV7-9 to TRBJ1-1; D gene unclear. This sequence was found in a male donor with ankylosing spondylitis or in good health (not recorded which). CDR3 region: CASSHTQENTEAFF. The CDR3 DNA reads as TGTGCCAGCAGCCATACTCAAGAGAACACTGAAGCTTTCTTT.